The 18 T cell receptor beta chains below come from one sample, sequenced in a study of cytomegalovirus exposure and HLA in healthy donors. PCR was performed using 60 Vbeta and 13 Jbeta primers. The repertoire was sequenced with immunoSEQ multiplex PCR; TCRdb's copy has only in-frame clones and lacks some. The table includes about 220,000 clones, roughly 70% detected once. The specimen sequenced was PBMCs. Every receptor here comes from a woman in her twenties or thirties in good health and CMV-seronegative.

This sequence joins TRBV6-1 and TRBJ2-7; TRBD1 might be the D (6 bases). The V gene's germline CDR1 is MNHNS and CDR2 SASEGT. The length of the CDR3 is 15 residues. Trimming took 5 bases from V and 3 from J, leaving 17 bases between them. The CDR3 loop reads CASSPHGQPSYEQYF. The DNA for the CDR3 is TGTGCCAGCAGTCCACACGGACAGCCCAGCTACGAGCAGTACTTC.

This clone was seen a few times. The chain links TRBV6-1 to TRBJ2-7; unclear D gene. The V and J ends lost 6 bases and 2 bases respectively, with 11 bases between them. CDR3 length: 13 amino acids. Germline V gene sequence: CDR1 MNHNS, CDR2 SASEGT. CDR3 nucleotides: TGTGCCAGCAGAGGATACAGACCCTACGAGCAGTACTTC. The encoded protein is CASRGYRPYEQYF.

The chain couples TRBV18 to TRBJ2-7; 7 bases map to TRBD2. There are 15 residues in the CDR3. Germline V lookup: CDR1 KGHSH, CDR2 LQKENI. The junction had 13 bases not matched to a gene; V was cut back by 6 bases and J by 5 bases. The CDR3 nucleotides are TGTGCCAGCTCGGCTCAGGGAGGGCCACGGGACGAGCAGTACTTC. Translation gives CASSAQGGPRDEQYF. Using reference TRBV18 and TRBJ2-7 for the parts outside the CDR3, the full variable domain is NAGVMQNPRHLVRRRGQEARLRCSPMKGHSHVYWYRQLPEEGLKFMVYLQKENIIDESGMPKERFSAEFPKEGPSILRIQQVVRGDSAAYFCASSAQGGPRDEQYFGPGTRLTVT.

This sequence joins TRBV6-5 and TRBJ2-5; 12 bases match TRBD2. In germline, CDR1 is MNHEY, CDR2 SVGAGI. V dropped 2 bases and J dropped 4; count of bases not matched to a gene: 2. The CDR3 runs 15 residues. CDR3 DNA: TGTGCCAGCAGTTACGGGGGACTAGCGGGAGAGACCCAGTACTTC. It encodes CASSYGGLAGETQYF.

This chain links TRBV7-9 with TRBJ1-1; D is possibly TRBD1 (6 bases). Germline loops: CDR1 SEHNR, CDR2 FQNEAQ (reference sequence). The CDR3 covers 14 residues. The ends were cut back, 6 bases at V and 7 bases at J, with 18 bases in the middle. CDR3 sequence: CASSSSGGGDEAFF. DNA for the CDR3: TGTGCCAGCAGTTCCTCCGGGGGGGGCGATGAAGCTTTCTTT.

This chain connects TRBV30 to TRBJ2-7; D possibly corresponds to TRBD2 (5 bases). The germline V and J ends were trimmed by 4 bases and 2 bases, with 18 bases remaining between them. Per the germline V gene, CDR1 is GTSNPN and CDR2 is SVGIG (reference sequence). CDR3 length: 15 residues. CDR3 region: CAWKSGGYYTYEQYF. The CDR3 coding sequence is TGTGCCTGGAAAAGCGGCGGGTACTACACCTACGAGCAGTACTTC.

This chain joins TRBV29-1 and TRBJ1-3; 10 nucleotides match TRBD1. The CDR3 length is 13 residues. Germline V CDR1 and CDR2: SQVTM, ANQGSEA. J was trimmed by 6 bases and V by 6 bases; bases with no gene match: 5. Written as DNA, the CDR3 is TGCAGCGTCTGGACAGGGGGAACAAACACCATATATTTT. It yields the protein CSVWTGGTNTIYF.

The chain has TRBV30 and TRBJ1-3, with no clear D. Germline lookup yields CDR1 GTSNPN and CDR2 SVGIG (reference sequence). This CDR3 spans 11 amino acids. V dropped 6 bases and J dropped 0 bases, with 3 bases sitting between them. For the CDR3, the DNA is TGTGCCTGCCGCTCTGGAAACACCATATATTTT. Its translation is CACRSGNTIYF.

The chain carries TRBV19 and TRBJ1-2, with D hard to call. Between the trimmed V and J ends, which lost 6 bases and 2 bases, there was a span of 10 bases. This CDR3 spans 13 amino acids. Germline V gene data show CDR1 as LNHDA and CDR2 as SQIVND (reference sequence). The CDR3 coding sequence is TGTGCCAGTAGACTCGACGGGAACTATGGCTACACCTTC. As protein: CASRLDGNYGYTF.

This chain joins TRBV5-4 and TRBJ1-2, with D perhaps matching TRBD1 (6 bases). Trimming left V 4 bases short and J 2 bases short, with 15 bases between. The germline V gene has CDR1 SGHNT and CDR2 YYREEE (reference sequence). This CDR3 is 15 amino acids long. The CDR3 is CASSPSPGVNYGYTF. In DNA form, the CDR3 reads TGTGCCAGCAGCCCCAGTCCAGGGGTCAACTATGGCTACACCTTC.

The rearrangement joins TRBV19 to TRBJ1-1; D ambiguous. CDR3 length: 13 amino acids. V lost 6 bases to trimming and J lost 5 bases, with 13 bases between them. Per the germline V gene, CDR1 is LNHDA and CDR2 is SQIVND (reference sequence). DNA of the CDR3: TGTGCCAGTAGAATTGGTCGGGATACTGAAGCTTTCTTT. Its translation: CASRIGRDTEAFF.

The chain has TRBV29-1 and TRBJ1-1; 8 positions match TRBD1. With 7 bases clipped from V and 1 base from J, the junction kept 5 bases outside the gene matches. There are 13 residues in the CDR3. CDR1 and CDR2 (germline): SQVTM, ANQGSEA. CDR3 bases: TGCAGCGGAGACAGGGGCGGGAACACTGAAGCTTTCTTT. Protein product: CSGDRGGNTEAFF.

This chain links TRBV5-1 with TRBJ1-2; 7 bases align to TRBD1. Germline loops: CDR1 SGHRS, CDR2 YFSETQ. V was pared by 4 bases and J by 0 bases, with 3 bases of the junction left unmatched. This CDR3 region has 14 residues. The CDR3 here is CASSTGTANYGYTF. Here the CDR3 DNA reads TGCGCCAGCAGCACCGGGACAGCTAACTATGGCTACACCTTC.

V usage is TRBV5-1 and J usage is TRBJ1-2; TRBD1 is a possible D gene (6 bases). Per the germline V gene, CDR1 is SGHRS and CDR2 is YFSETQ. This CDR3 is 15 amino acids long. With 4 bases removed from V and 4 bases from J, the gap between germline ends came to 17 bases. The CDR3 reads CASSTKTDSPYGYTF. CDR3 DNA sequence: TGCGCCAGCAGCACCAAGACGGACAGTCCCTATGGCTACACCTTC.

This chain joins TRBV2 and TRBJ2-7; the D gene is possibly TRBD2 (5 bases). Germline values: CDR1 SNHLY, CDR2 FYNNEI. The CDR3 runs to 14 residues. Trimming pared 6 bases from V and 1 base from J, leaving 13 bases between. The CDR3 DNA sequence: TGTGCCAGCAGCTCGGAAGCGGAGTCCTACGAGCAGTACTTC. Its translation is CASSSEAESYEQYF.

The CDR3 nucleotides are TGCGCCAGCAGCCAAGATCAGGCAGGGAGGAGTTGGACTGAAGCTTTCTTT. It translates to CASSQDQAGRSWTEAFF. V is TRBV4-1 and J is TRBJ1-1, with a tentative D call TRBD1 (5 bases). Trimming removed 0 bases at V and 5 bases at J, with 19 bases between. The CDR3 extends over 17 amino acids. The V gene's germline CDR1 is MGHRA and CDR2 YSYEKL.

V and J are TRBV5-6 and TRBJ2-5; 8 nucleotides align to TRBD2. There are 17 residues in the CDR3. Looked up from germline, CDR1 is SGHDT and CDR2 is YYEEEE. The V gene end was trimmed by 0 bases and the J gene end by 1 base; junction bases not matched to a gene: 8. The CDR3 region has the DNA TGTGCCAGCAGCTTGGAAAGCGGGGGAGAAACCCAAGAGACCCAGTACTTC. It translates to CASSLESGGETQETQYF.

This clone appeared a few times. The chain carries TRBV5-4 and TRBJ1-1; D is possibly TRBD1 (5 bases). Trimming stripped 4 bases from V and 5 bases from J, with 18 bases between. The germline V gene encodes CDR1 SGHNT and CDR2 YYREEE (reference sequence). The CDR3 is 15 residues long. The CDR3 here is CASSPSGGKNTEAFF. In DNA, the CDR3 is TGTGCCAGCAGCCCGTCGGGGGGGAAAAATACTGAAGCTTTCTTT.